Below, 19 T cell receptor beta chains from the same sample are listed, as sequenced in a study of blood T cell repertoires in COVID-19. Data came from immunoSEQ multiplex PCR; TCRdb stores just in-frame clones and leaves some out. The sample yields roughly 200,000 clones, 83% seen once. Sequencing input: peripheral blood. The receptor set was obtained from a man in his forties or fifties with active or convalescent COVID-19.

The chain carries TRBV27 and TRBJ2-1; TRBD2 aligns across 9 bases. The CDR3 is 16 amino acids. Germline CDR1 is MNHEY and CDR2 is SMNVEV (reference sequence). V gave up 1 base and J gave up 6 bases; unmatched junction bases: 7. CDR3 protein: CASSLWEASGVNEQFF. The CDR3 DNA reads as TGTGCCAGCAGTTTATGGGAGGCTAGCGGGGTCAATGAGCAGTTCTTC.

V is TRBV7-6 and J is TRBJ1-1, with 10 bases lining up with TRBD1. Germline trimming cut 5 bases from V and 2 bases from J; bases unmatched to any gene: 8. This CDR3 spans 16 amino acids. Germline V gene data show CDR1 as SGHVS and CDR2 as FNYEAQ. The DNA of the CDR3 is TGTGCCAGCAGCCCGGGACAGGGGCTGAGAAACACTGAAGCTTTCTTT. Translating gives CASSPGQGLRNTEAFF.

The J gene is TRBJ1-2, the V gene TRBV15; the match to TRBD1 covers 7 bases. Trimming at V came to 5 bases and at J to 6 bases, leaving 12 bases not matched to a gene. CDR1 LNHNV and CDR2 YYDKDF come from the germline V gene (reference sequence). This CDR3 is 15 amino acids long. This chain's CDR3 is CATSSRAGTVDGYTF. For the CDR3, the DNA is TGTGCCACCAGCTCCCGGGCCGGGACAGTGGATGGCTACACCTTC.

The chain carries TRBV7-9 and TRBJ2-1; 9 nucleotides align to TRBD1. The CDR3 consists of 15 residues. The junction had 12 bases not matched to a gene; V was cut back by 5 bases and J by 10 bases. The germline V gene encodes CDR1 SEHNR and CDR2 FQNEAQ (reference sequence). The CDR3 here is CASSGSGQGIREQFF. The DNA for the CDR3 is TGTGCCAGCAGCGGCTCGGGACAGGGCATAAGGGAGCAGTTCTTC. Supplemented by reference TRBV7-9 and TRBJ2-1, the full variable domain reads DTGVSQNPRHKITKRGQNVTFRCDPISEHNRLYWYRQTLGQGPEFLTYFQNEAQLEKSRLLSDRFSAERPKGSFSTLEIQRTEQGDSAMYLCASSGSGQGIREQFFGPGTRLTVL.

This rearrangement joins TRBV7-9 to TRBJ1-2; TRBD1 agrees at 10 bases. V lost 6 bases and J lost 3; bases outside the gene matches: 13. CDR3 length: 17 residues. Germline V lookup: CDR1 SEHNR, CDR2 FQNEAQ (reference sequence). Here the CDR3 DNA reads TGTGCCAGCAGAAATACTCCGGGACAGGGGAACGACTATGGCTACACCTTC. This encodes CASRNTPGQGNDYGYTF.

This clone was detected only a few times. J is TRBJ2-5 and V is TRBV6-6; D possibly corresponds to TRBD2 (5 bases). Germline CDR1 reads MNHNY; CDR2 reads SVGAGI (reference sequence). This CDR3 is built from 15 residues. Trimming removed 0 bases from V and 5 bases from J, with 13 bases in between. Here the CDR3 DNA reads TGTGCCAGCAGTTACTCTAGGACTTCCCGGGAGACCCAGTACTTC. Its translation: CASSYSRTSRETQYF.

The CDR3 sequence: CASSPFGGGLGDEQFF. CDR3 nucleotide sequence: TGTGCCAGCAGCCCGTTCGGCGGGGGCCTCGGGGATGAGCAGTTCTTC. This chain joins TRBV3-1 (or the pseudogene TRBV3-2) and TRBJ2-1; perhaps TRBD2 as D (7 bases). V gave up 4 bases and J gave up 8 bases, with 21 bases separating them. Germline CDR1 LGHDT, CDR2 YNNKEL (reference sequence). The CDR3 is 16 residues long.

This clone was detected once. This sequence joins TRBV10-3 and TRBJ1-2; D is undetermined. CDR1 and CDR2 (germline): ENHRY, SYGVKD. CDR3 length: 13 residues. Trimming took off 0 bases at V and 8 bases at J, with 10 bases between the two ends. The CDR3 sequence: CAISESKREGYTF. In DNA, the CDR3 is TGTGCCATCAGTGAGTCGAAAAGGGAGGGCTACACCTTC.

This clone was detected once. This sequence joins TRBV4-2 and TRBJ1-2; D may be TRBD1 (5 bases). This CDR3 is built from 15 residues. Germline-derived CDR1 and CDR2 are LGHNA and YNFKEQ. V gave up 0 bases and J gave up 4 bases, with 12 bases separating them. The CDR3 protein is CASSQDWSGGYGYTF. Written as DNA, the CDR3 is TGTGCCAGCAGCCAAGATTGGTCGGGGGGCTATGGCTACACCTTC.

The rearrangement links TRBV6-5 to TRBJ2-7, with 7 bases fitting TRBD1. The CDR3 has 16 residues. V shed 0 bases, J shed 3 bases, and the junction held 8 bases outside the gene matches. Germline V gene lookup returns CDR1 MNHEY and CDR2 SVGAGI. CDR3 protein: CASSYSMGQIYYEQYF. CDR3 bases: TGTGCCAGCAGTTACTCGATGGGACAGATATACTACGAGCAGTACTTC.

The chain recombines TRBV3-1 (or the pseudogene TRBV3-2) with TRBJ2-5; 7 bases match TRBD2. The CDR3 runs to 14 residues. From germline, CDR1 is LGHDT and CDR2 YNNKEL (reference sequence). J was trimmed by 6 bases and V by 3 bases; bases with no gene match: 7. This chain's CDR3 is CASSQGGEQKTQYF. Here the CDR3 DNA reads TGTGCCAGCAGCCAGGGGGGGGAACAGAAGACCCAGTACTTC.

This clone was seen a handful of times. This sequence joins TRBV6-6 and TRBJ1-1, with D unclear. In germline, CDR1 is MNHNY, CDR2 SVGAGI (reference sequence). V lost 2 bases and J lost 5, with 15 bases in between. The CDR3 has 15 amino acids. In nucleotides, the CDR3 is TGTGCCAGCAGTTACCCTGAAGTTGGGAGTACTGAAGCTTTCTTT. This gives the protein CASSYPEVGSTEAFF.

This CDR3 reads CASSGQGSQPQHF. The CDR3 coding sequence is TGTGCCAGCAGTGGACAGGGGAGTCAGCCCCAGCATTTT. This chain connects TRBV6-2 or TRBV6-3 to TRBJ1-5; TRBD1 matches at 9 bases. Germline lookup yields CDR1 MNHEY and CDR2 SVGEGT. The CDR3 has 13 residues. With V trimmed by 5 bases and J by 6 bases, 2 bases remained unmatched.

The J gene is TRBJ2-2, the V gene TRBV3-1 (or the pseudogene TRBV3-2); the D gene is possibly TRBD2 (5 bases). V lost 4 bases and J 6 bases, leaving 9 bases between the germline ends. This CDR3 is 13 amino acids long. Germline CDR1 reads LGHDT; CDR2 reads YNNKEL (reference sequence). The CDR3 spells CASSPDWAGELFF. CDR3 sequence (DNA): TGTGCCAGCAGCCCGGACTGGGCCGGGGAGCTGTTTTTT.

This chain links TRBV13 with TRBJ1-2; 7 nucleotides line up with TRBD1. Unmatched junction bases numbered 3, after V lost 0 bases and J lost 5 bases. The germline gives CDR1 PRHDT, CDR2 FYEKMQ (reference sequence). The CDR3 runs to 14 residues. CDR3: CASSLGRQGYGYTF. In DNA, the CDR3 is TGTGCCAGCAGCTTAGGCAGACAGGGATATGGCTACACCTTC.

The genes are TRBV5-1 and TRBJ1-2; perhaps TRBD1 as D (5 bases). CDR3 size: 14 residues. The germline CDR1 and CDR2 sequences are SGHRS and YFSETQ. Trimming took 2 bases from V and 4 from J, leaving 12 bases between them. The CDR3 nucleotides read TGCGCCAGCAGCTTTACCCAGGGTGGCTATGGCTACACCTTC. Its translation is CASSFTQGGYGYTF.

The chain couples TRBV7-6 to TRBJ2-1; the match to TRBD2 covers 8 bases. The CDR3 contains 15 residues. Trimming at V came to 4 bases and at J to 10 bases, leaving 12 bases not matched to a gene. Germline lookup yields CDR1 SGHVS and CDR2 FNYEAQ. This CDR3 reads CASSSGGGPGTEQFF. The CDR3 coding sequence is TGTGCCAGCAGCTCGGGGGGGGGTCCTGGGACGGAGCAGTTCTTC.

This chain links TRBV11-3 with TRBJ2-4; a weak D match, TRBD2 (6 bases). The CDR3 length is 15 residues. Germline V CDR1 and CDR2: SGHNT, YENEEA. Trimming cost V 3 bases and J 0 bases, with 9 bases left between them. CDR3 in DNA: TGTGCCAGCAGCTTGGGCGGGGTAGCCAAAAACATTCAGTACTTC. Residues: CASSLGGVAKNIQYF.

CDR3 loop: CASSQDHSAGGSEQYF. As DNA, the CDR3 is TGCGCCAGCAGCCAAGATCATTCGGCCGGGGGGAGCGAGCAGTACTTC. The chain links TRBV4-3 to TRBJ2-7, with 7 bases matching TRBD2. V lost 0 bases to trimming and J lost 6 bases; unmatched junction nucleotides: 11. This CDR3 region has 16 residues. From germline, CDR1 is LGHNA and CDR2 YSLEER.